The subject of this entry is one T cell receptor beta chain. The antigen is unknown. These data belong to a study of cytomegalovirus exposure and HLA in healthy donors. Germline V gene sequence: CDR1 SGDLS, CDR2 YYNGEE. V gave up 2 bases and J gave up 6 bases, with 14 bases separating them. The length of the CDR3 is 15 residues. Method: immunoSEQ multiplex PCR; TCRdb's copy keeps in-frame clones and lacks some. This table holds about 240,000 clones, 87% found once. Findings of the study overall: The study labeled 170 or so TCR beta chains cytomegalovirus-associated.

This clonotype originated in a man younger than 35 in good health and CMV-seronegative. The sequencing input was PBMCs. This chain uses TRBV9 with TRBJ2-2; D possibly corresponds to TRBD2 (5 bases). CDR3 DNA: TGTGCCAGCAGCGTTCGGACTGGTTTGCCCGGGGAGCTGTTTTTT. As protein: CASSVRTGLPGELFF. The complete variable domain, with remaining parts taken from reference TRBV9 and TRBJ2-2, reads DSGVTQTPKHLITATGQRVTLRCSPRSGDLSVYWYQQSLDQGLQFLIQYYNGEERAKGNILERFSAQQFPDLHSELNLSSLELGDSALYFCASSVRTGLPGELFFGEGSRLTVL.